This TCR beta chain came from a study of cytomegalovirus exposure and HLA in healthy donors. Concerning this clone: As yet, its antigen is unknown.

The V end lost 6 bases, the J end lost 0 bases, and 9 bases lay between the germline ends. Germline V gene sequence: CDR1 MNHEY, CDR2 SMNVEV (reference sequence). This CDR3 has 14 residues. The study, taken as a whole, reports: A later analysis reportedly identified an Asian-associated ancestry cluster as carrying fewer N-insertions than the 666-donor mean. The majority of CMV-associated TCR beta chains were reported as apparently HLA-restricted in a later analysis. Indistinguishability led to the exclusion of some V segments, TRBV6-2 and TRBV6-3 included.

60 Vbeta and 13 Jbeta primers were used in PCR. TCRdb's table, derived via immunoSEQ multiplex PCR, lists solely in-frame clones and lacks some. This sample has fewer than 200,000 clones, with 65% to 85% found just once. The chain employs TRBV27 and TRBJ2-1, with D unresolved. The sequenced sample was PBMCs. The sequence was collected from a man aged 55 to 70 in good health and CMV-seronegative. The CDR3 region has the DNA TGTGCCAGCAGCCCTAGAGTCTCCTACAATGAGCAGTTCTTC. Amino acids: CASSPRVSYNEQFF.